This TCR beta chain was sequenced in a study of cytomegalovirus exposure and HLA in healthy donors. The PCR contained 60 Vbeta and 13 Jbeta primers. Method: immunoSEQ multiplex PCR; TCRdb's copy keeps in-frame clones and lacks some. The sample consists of approximately 170,000 clones, around 80% of them appearing once. Broader study findings: Differences between HLA loci emerged in a later analysis of TCR association rates, with DRB1 most and HLA-C fewest.

The CDR3 covers 14 residues. For this clone: What it binds is unknown.

The TCR was taken from a male donor in good health and CMV-seronegative. The V gene is TRBV21-1, the J gene TRBJ1-2; the table assigns TRBD1, which was not confirmed against the DNA. TRBV21-1 is flagged as a pseudogene. The sample was PBMCs. CDR3 amino acids: CASSKDRASYGYTF. In DNA form, the CDR3 reads TGTGCCAGCAGCAAAGACAGGGCTTCCTATGGCTACACCTTC.